Listed here are 21 T cell receptor beta chains from one sample, sequenced in a study of T cell responses to AZD1222 COVID-19 vaccine. TCRdb keeps only in-frame clones here, not all; method: immunoSEQ multiplex PCR. Among 100,000 to 150,000 clones listed, about 90% were seen once. Sequenced here: peripheral blood, sampled on day 0 of AZD1222 vaccination. These receptors were obtained from an adult in good health.

The chain uses TRBV7-2 and TRBJ2-6; 13 bases match TRBD2. This CDR3 comprises 21 residues. J lost 0 bases, V lost 0 bases, and 8 bases had no gene match. Germline values: CDR1 SGHTA, CDR2 FQGNSA. This CDR3 is CASSLAGLAGVIGSGANVLTF. In DNA, the CDR3 is TGTGCCAGCAGCTTAGCTGGACTAGCGGGAGTTATCGGCTCTGGGGCCAACGTCCTGACTTTC. Supplemented by reference TRBV7-2 and TRBJ2-6, the full variable domain reads GAGVSQSPSNKVTEKGKDVELRCDPISGHTALYWYRQSLGQGLEFLIYFQGNSAPDKSGLPSDRFSAERTGGSVSTLTIQRTQQEDSAVYLCASSLAGLAGVIGSGANVLTFGAGSRLTVL.

The chain couples TRBV18 to TRBJ2-7; 11 bases are a match to TRBD2. V was clipped by 3 bases and J by 1 base; unmatched bases: 2. From germline, CDR1 is KGHSH and CDR2 LQKENI. CDR3 length: 15 amino acids. The CDR3 region has the DNA TGTGCCAGCTCACCTTCTAGCGGGGGGTCCTACGAGCAGTACTTC. Translation gives CASSPSSGGSYEQYF.

This chain links TRBV28 with TRBJ2-1; D is unresolved. The germline V gene encodes CDR1 MDHEN and CDR2 SYDVKM. V was trimmed by 8 bases and J by 0 bases, leaving 8 bases between them. The CDR3 is 13 residues long. The CDR3 DNA sequence: TGTGCCAGCTTCCCGAGCTCCTACAATGAGCAGTTCTTC. Protein sequence: CASFPSSYNEQFF.

This chain joins TRBV5-4 and TRBJ2-1; TRBD2 is a possible D gene (6 bases). This CDR3 is 17 amino acids long. Germline CDR1 and CDR2: SGHNT and YYREEE (reference sequence). V was pared by 0 bases and J by 7 bases, with 20 bases between. The CDR3 is CASSLARGSSLKNEQFF. CDR3 sequence (DNA): TGTGCCAGCAGCTTGGCCCGGGGGTCCTCTCTCAAAAATGAGCAGTTCTTC.

The genes are TRBV28 and TRBJ1-5; the D gene is possibly TRBD1 (5 bases). Germline V CDR1 and CDR2: MDHEN, SYDVKM. Trimming shortened V by 6 bases and J by 0 bases, and 21 bases separated the two germline ends. The CDR3 extends over 18 amino acids. CDR3 bases: TGTGCCAGCAGCCGACTCAGGGACGGTGGGTATAGCAATCAGCCCCAGCATTTT. Translating gives CASSRLRDGGYSNQPQHF.

This chain joins TRBV10-2 and TRBJ2-7, with 9 bases identical to TRBD2. V shed 3 bases, J shed 0 bases, and the junction held 18 bases outside the gene matches. The CDR3 is 20 amino acids. Germline assignment: CDR1 WSHSY and CDR2 SAAADI. The chain's CDR3 is CASSDPREKSPSGNSYEQYF. The CDR3 DNA reads as TGCGCCAGCAGTGACCCTAGGGAAAAAAGCCCTAGCGGGAACTCCTACGAGCAGTACTTC.

A few counts support this clone. CDR3 nucleotide sequence: TGTGCCAGCAGTCTTACCAGGGGGCAGAATGGCTACACCTTC. This sequence encodes CASSLTRGQNGYTF. V gene TRBV6-5 combines with J gene TRBJ1-2; 8 nucleotides align to TRBD1. The CDR3 sequence is 14 residues long. The germline CDR1 and CDR2 sequences are MNHEY and SVGAGI. V gave up 5 bases and J gave up 6 bases; unmatched junction bases: 8.

V gene TRBV6-5 combines with J gene TRBJ2-7; D is possibly TRBD1 (5 bases). The CDR3 runs 14 residues. Between the trimmed V and J ends, which lost 0 bases and 2 bases, there was a span of 8 bases. CDR1 is MNHEY and CDR2 is SVGAGI in the germline V gene. The CDR3 spells CASSYSTATYEQYF. CDR3 DNA sequence: TGTGCCAGCAGTTACTCGACAGCTACCTACGAGCAGTACTTC.

The rearrangement links TRBV3-1 (or the pseudogene TRBV3-2) to TRBJ2-5; maybe TRBD2 (5 bases). Trimming removed 1 base at V and 4 bases at J, with 13 bases between. CDR1 is LGHDT and CDR2 is YNNKEL in the germline V gene (reference sequence). This CDR3 is built from 15 residues. The CDR3 nucleotides read TGTGCCAGCAGCCAAGTGCCGGGGAGAATAGAGACCCAGTACTTC. Translated: CASSQVPGRIETQYF.

This clone appeared a single time. The chain is built from TRBV19 and TRBJ2-1; 7 bases are a match to TRBD2. Losses at the gene ends were 2 bases for V and 8 bases for J; bases not matched to a gene: 12. CDR1 LNHDA and CDR2 SQIVND come from the germline V gene (reference sequence). This CDR3 has 16 amino acids. This chain's CDR3 is CASSISFGLVFYEQFF. DNA of the CDR3: TGTGCCAGTAGTATAAGCTTCGGACTAGTTTTCTATGAGCAGTTCTTC. The variable domain in full, completed from reference TRBV19 and TRBJ2-1, reads DGGITQSPKYLFRKEGQNVTLSCEQNLNHDAMYWYRQDPGQGLRLIYYSQIVNDFQKGDIAEGYSVSREKKESFPLTVTSAQKNPTAFYLCASSISFGLVFYEQFFGPGTRLTVL.

The chain recombines TRBV5-4 with TRBJ1-1; D is uncertain. This CDR3 is built from 16 residues. Germline V gene sequence: CDR1 SGHNT, CDR2 YYREEE (reference sequence). Trimming removed 0 bases at V and 1 base at J, with 13 bases between. This chain's CDR3 is CASSLGNPRGNTEAFF. The CDR3 coding sequence is TGTGCCAGCAGCTTGGGAAACCCACGGGGGAACACTGAAGCTTTCTTT.

CDR3 sequence: CASSEQGGTDTQYF. The CDR3 DNA reads TGTGCCAGCAGTGAGCAGGGTGGCACAGATACGCAGTATTTT. The chain combines TRBV6-1 with TRBJ2-3; possible D gene TRBD1, 5 bases. CDR3 size: 14 residues. CDR1 is MNHNS and CDR2 is SASEGT in the germline V gene. Trimming removed 3 bases at V and 1 base at J, with 8 bases between.

CDR3 in amino acids: CASSLVGATRGNTEAFF. The CDR3 DNA sequence: TGTGCCAGCAGCTTAGTCGGAGCCACCAGGGGGAACACTGAAGCTTTCTTT. The rearrangement joins TRBV7-9 to TRBJ1-1; a weak D match, TRBD1 (6 bases). Germline V lookup: CDR1 SEHNR, CDR2 FQNEAQ (reference sequence). Trimming cost V 1 base and J 1 base, with 16 bases left between them. CDR3 length: 17 amino acids. The full variable domain, completed using reference TRBV7-9 and TRBJ1-1, is DTGVSQNPRHKITKRGQNVTFRCDPISEHNRLYWYRQTLGQGPEFLTYFQNEAQLEKSRLLSDRFSAERPKGSFSTLEIQRTEQGDSAMYLCASSLVGATRGNTEAFFGQGTRLTVV.

The chain recombines TRBV19 with TRBJ1-5; 8 bases line up with TRBD1. This CDR3 spans 14 amino acids. Trimming at V came to 6 bases and at J to 4 bases, leaving 5 bases not matched to a gene. The germline V gene encodes CDR1 LNHDA and CDR2 SQIVND (reference sequence). The CDR3 coding sequence is TGTGCCAGTAGCCGACAGGGGATAAATCAGCCCCAGCATTTT. Its protein product is CASSRQGINQPQHF.

V usage is TRBV5-4 and J usage is TRBJ2-5, with 9 nucleotides matching TRBD1. The CDR3 extends over 15 amino acids. The junction had 4 bases not matched to a gene; V was cut back by 3 bases and J by 1 base. CDR1 is SGHNT and CDR2 is YYREEE in the germline V gene (reference sequence). CDR3 nucleotide sequence: TGTGCCAGCAGCTCGACAGGGGGAGGCCAAGAGACCCAGTACTTC. This translates into CASSSTGGGQETQYF.

The V gene is TRBV27, the J gene TRBJ2-3, with 13 bases that match TRBD2. Germline CDR1 and CDR2: MNHEY and SMNVEV (reference sequence). CDR3 length equals 21 residues. V dropped 2 bases and J dropped 0; count of bases not matched to a gene: 14. Here the CDR3 DNA reads TGTGCCAGCAGTTTACTCCCGGGACTAGCGGGGCGTACTCCTAGCACAGATACGCAGTATTTT. Encoded protein: CASSLLPGLAGRTPSTDTQYF.

The rearrangement links TRBV7-9 to TRBJ2-1; D is unresolved. With 1 base removed from V and 0 bases from J, the gap between germline ends came to 16 bases. The CDR3 totals 18 residues. The germline V gene encodes CDR1 SEHNR and CDR2 FQNEAQ (reference sequence). The CDR3 region is CASSLGAFDADSYNEQFF. CDR3 nucleotide sequence: TGTGCCAGCAGCTTAGGGGCTTTTGATGCGGACTCCTACAATGAGCAGTTCTTC.

The rearrangement joins TRBV6-5 to TRBJ1-5; possibly TRBD1 for D (5 bases). CDR1 and CDR2 (germline): MNHEY, SVGAGI. CDR3 length: 15 amino acids. V lost 10 bases, J lost 2 bases, and 18 bases lay in between. CDR3 region: CATWNGQGGNQPQHF. The CDR3 nucleotides are TGTGCCACTTGGAATGGGCAGGGCGGCAATCAGCCCCAGCATTTT.

The genes are TRBV18 and TRBJ2-7; D gene unclear. CDR3 size: 13 residues. CDR1 is KGHSH, CDR2 LQKENI, per germline. The V end lost 3 bases, the J end lost 6 bases, and 12 bases lay between the germline ends. Here the CDR3 reads CASSPGPNGEQYF. CDR3 DNA: TGTGCCAGCTCACCGGGTCCCAACGGCGAGCAGTACTTC.

The chain couples TRBV6-2 or TRBV6-3 to TRBJ2-3, with 12 bases fitting TRBD2. J lost 6 bases, V lost 0 bases, and 10 bases had no gene match. The germline CDR1 and CDR2 sequences are MNHEY and SVGEGT. The CDR3 spans 18 residues. The CDR3 DNA reads as TGTGCCAGCAGTTACTCGCCGACTAGCGGGGGCTTTCGGGATACGCAGTATTTT. Translation gives CASSYSPTSGGFRDTQYF.

This sequence joins TRBV3-1 (or the pseudogene TRBV3-2) and TRBJ1-2; D may be TRBD1 (5 bases). In germline, CDR1 is LGHDT, CDR2 YNNKEL (reference sequence). The length of the CDR3 is 14 residues. The V end lost 6 bases, the J end lost 4 bases, and 15 bases lay between the germline ends. CDR3 amino acids: CASSPTATAYGYTF. CDR3 coding DNA: TGTGCCAGCAGTCCGACAGCAACGGCCTATGGCTACACCTTC.